Below are 9 T cell receptor beta chains sequenced from a single sample in a study of shared clonotypes between healthy human individuals. Generated by immunoSEQ multiplex PCR, the TCRdb table keeps only in-frame clones and is missing some. The sample carries 2,500,000 or so clones, 80% to 95% recorded once. The sequenced sample was naive CD4+ T cells from PBMCs. Subset meaning: CD45RA+ positively selected. The receptors shown here come from a man aged 18 to 35 in good health. Some clones in this sample may be carry-over from other donors' samples.

The V and J genes are TRBV6-6 and TRBJ2-2; 9 nucleotides agree with TRBD2. The CDR3 spans 15 residues. Germline CDR1 MNHNY, CDR2 SVGAGI (reference sequence). J gave up 7 bases and V 1 base, and 4 bases lay outside the gene matches. The CDR3 region is CASSYLAGGVGELFF. CDR3 in DNA: TGTGCCAGCAGTTACTTGGCGGGAGGGGTCGGGGAGCTGTTTTTT.

The chain has TRBV21-1 and TRBJ2-7; the table's D call, TRBD1, has no DNA check behind it. TRBV21-1 is flagged as a pseudogene. The CDR3 is made up of 10 amino acids. In DNA form, the CDR3 reads TGTGCCCCCCTTCGGACAGGCCAGTACTTC. Its protein product is CAPLRTGQYF.

This chain uses TRBV9 with TRBJ2-2, with 7 bases aligning to TRBD1. Trimming removed 6 bases from V and 5 bases from J; junction bases left unmatched: 7. Germline V gene sequence: CDR1 SGDLS, CDR2 YYNGEE. This CDR3 is 14 amino acids long. The CDR3 sequence is CASTPTGWTGELFF. The CDR3 coding sequence is TGTGCCAGCACCCCGACAGGGTGGACCGGGGAGCTGTTTTTT. The variable domain in full, completed from reference TRBV9 and TRBJ2-2, reads DSGVTQTPKHLITATGQRVTLRCSPRSGDLSVYWYQQSLDQGLQFLIQYYNGEERAKGNILERFSAQQFPDLHSELNLSSLELGDSALYFCASTPTGWTGELFFGEGSRLTVL.

The J gene is TRBJ2-5, the V gene TRBV4-2; 12 bases fit TRBD2. The CDR3 runs to 16 residues. The V gene's germline CDR1 is LGHNA and CDR2 YNFKEQ. V gave up 1 base and J gave up 5 bases; unmatched junction bases: 5. The CDR3 bases are TGTGCCAGCAGCCAAGCTAGCGGGAGGGCCCAGGAGACCCAGTACTTC. It is translated as CASSQASGRAQETQYF.

The chain carries TRBV7-6 and TRBJ2-3, with D tentatively TRBD1 (6 bases). The CDR3 runs to 14 residues. V lost 2 bases, J lost 4 bases, and 10 bases lay in between. Germline loops: CDR1 SGHVS, CDR2 FNYEAQ. The CDR3 DNA follows: TGTGCCAGCAGCTTACCAACAGGGCCAGATACGCAGTATTTT. Residues: CASSLPTGPDTQYF.

The chain has TRBV5-1 and TRBJ1-1; tentative D call: TRBD1 (5 bases). The CDR3 has 15 amino acids. The V gene lost 3 bases and the J gene lost 1 base, with 13 bases spanning the gap. From germline, CDR1 is SGHRS and CDR2 YFSETQ. The CDR3 here is CASSSRQRWNTEAFF. DNA of the CDR3: TGCGCCAGCAGCTCAAGACAGCGATGGAACACTGAAGCTTTCTTT.

The chain carries TRBV14 and TRBJ2-1, with TRBD2 identical over 11 bases. V gave up 5 bases and J gave up 7 bases; unmatched junction bases: 7. Germline V gene data show CDR1 as SGHDN and CDR2 as FVKESK. CDR3 length: 15 amino acids. In DNA, the CDR3 is TGTGCCAGCAGCTCCGGGACTAGCGGAGGTAATGAGCAGTTCTTC. It translates to CASSSGTSGGNEQFF.

To note about this clone: One junction end disagrees with the germline gene, perhaps due to a read error. V gene TRBV2 combines with J gene TRBJ2-1; TRBD2 agrees at 10 bases. Germline values: CDR1 SNHLY, CDR2 FYNNEI. The CDR3 contains 15 residues. DNA for the CDR3: TGTGCCAGCAGGGAAGCGGGAGGGAAGGGGAATGAGCAGTTCTTC. It yields the protein CASREAGGKGNEQFF. The full variable domain, with the rest looked up from reference TRBV2 and TRBJ2-1, is EPEVTQTPSHQVTQMGQEVILRCVPISNHLYFYWYRQILGQKVEFLVSFYNNEISEKSEIFDDQFSVERPDGSNFTLKIRSTKLEDSAMYFCASREAGGKGNEQFFGPGTRLTVL.

This sequence joins TRBV11-3 and TRBJ2-3; maybe TRBD1 (5 bases). Germline loops: CDR1 SGHNT, CDR2 YENEEA. The CDR3 has 13 amino acids. The V end lost 5 bases, the J end lost 3 bases, and 9 bases lay between the germline ends. DNA of the CDR3: TGTGCCAGCAGCCGTGCAGGGACAGATACGCAGTATTTT. It yields the protein CASSRAGTDTQYF.